This TCR beta chain was obtained from a study of human T cells and chemical hapten exposure. This clonotype has ten or more counts. As the library was built, unique molecular identifiers were attached to individual cDNA molecules. TCRdb independently ran MiXCR on the RACE reads; one entry per CDR3 protein. This table has around 42,000 distinct CDR3 sequences, 3% to 3.5% appearing once. The length of the CDR3 is 18 residues. The ends lost 5 bases at V and 1 base at J; junction bases unmatched: 7. Time point noted: patch test 2, 6 weeks after DPC sensitization. Indicated treatment: therapeutic diphenylcyclopropenone sensitization with weekly scalp DPC. Someone pulled total RNA out of unfractionated whole blood.

Sequencing used whole blood, obtained in connection with sensitization to the hapten diphenylcyclopropenone (DPC). V gene TRBV12-3 or TRBV12-4 combines with J gene TRBJ2-4, with 14 nucleotides matching TRBD2. This receptor was identified in a man between 40 and 49 years old with alopecia areata. Some clones in this sample may be carry-over from other donors' samples. The CDR3 loop is CASSHGTSGRSAKNIQYF. The DNA of the CDR3 is TGTGCCAGCAGTCACGGGACTAGCGGGAGATCCGCCAAAAACATTCAGTACTTC.